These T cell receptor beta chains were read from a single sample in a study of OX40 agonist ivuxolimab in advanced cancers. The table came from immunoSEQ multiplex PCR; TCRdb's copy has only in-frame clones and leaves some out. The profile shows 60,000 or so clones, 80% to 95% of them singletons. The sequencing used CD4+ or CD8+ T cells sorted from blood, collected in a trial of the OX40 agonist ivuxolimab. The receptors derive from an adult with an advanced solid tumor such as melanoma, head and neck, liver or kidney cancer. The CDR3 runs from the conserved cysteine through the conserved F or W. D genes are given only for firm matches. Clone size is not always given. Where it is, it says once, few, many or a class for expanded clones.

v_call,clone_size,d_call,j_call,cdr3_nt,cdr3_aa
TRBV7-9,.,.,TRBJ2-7,TGTGCCAGCAGCCCAGGGGTGGGCTACGAGCAGTACTTC,CASSPGVGYEQYF
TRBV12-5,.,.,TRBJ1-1,TGTGCTAGTGGTTTGGGATCAGGGCCTGAAGCTTTCTTT,CASGLGSGPEAFF
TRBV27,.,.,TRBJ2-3,TGTGCCCTCACCCTATTGGGGGAACCCAACACAGATACGCAGTATTTT,CALTLLGEPNTDTQYF
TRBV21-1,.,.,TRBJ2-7,TGTGCCAGCAGAGGGGAACAGGGGGCCTACGAGCAGTACTTC,CASRGEQGAYEQYF
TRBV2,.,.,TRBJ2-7,TGTGCCAGCAGTGAAGGCCAGGGGGGGTACGAGCAGTACTTC,CASSEGQGGYEQYF
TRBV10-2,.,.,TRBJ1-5,TGCGCCAGCAGTGAAGGGGGGTTCGGCAATCAGCCCCAGCATTTT,CASSEGGFGNQPQHF
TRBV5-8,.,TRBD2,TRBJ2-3,TGTGCCAGCAGCCCGGGACTAGCGGGAGGCGGACCCTCGAATACGCAGTATTTT,CASSPGLAGGGPSNTQYF
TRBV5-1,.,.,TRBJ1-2,TGCGCCAGCAGCTTGCCCCCTTCTGATGGCTACACCTTC,CASSLPPSDGYTF
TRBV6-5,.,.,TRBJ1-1,TGTGCCAGCAGTTACAGTGAGAACACTGAAGCTTTCTTT,CASSYSENTEAFF
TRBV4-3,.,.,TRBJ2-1,TGCGCCAGCAGCCGGGAAGTAGGCTACAATGAGCAGTTCTTC,CASSREVGYNEQFF
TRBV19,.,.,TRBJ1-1,TGTGCCAGCGAGCCCTCCGACAGTGCTCTTAACACTGAAGCTTTCTTT,CASEPSDSALNTEAFF
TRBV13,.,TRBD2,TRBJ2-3,TGTGCCAGCAGCCCTAGCGGGGGGGCCGCAGATACGCAGTATTTT,CASSPSGGAADTQYF
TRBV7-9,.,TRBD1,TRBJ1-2,TGTGCCAGCAGCCCGACAGGGGCCAATGGCTACACCTTC,CASSPTGANGYTF
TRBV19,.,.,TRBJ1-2,TGTGCCAGTTGCGGACTTCGAGATGGCTACACCTTC,CASCGLRDGYTF
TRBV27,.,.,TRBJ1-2,TGTGCCAGCAGCCCCCTTTTTGGAAACTATGGCTACACCTTC,CASSPLFGNYGYTF
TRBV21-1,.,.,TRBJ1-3,TGTGCCAGCACCAGGGGCTCTGGAAACACCATATATTTT,CASTRGSGNTIYF
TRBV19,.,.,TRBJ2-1,TGTGCCAGTAGTAACCTGTGGAGCGGCAACCACAATGAGCAGTTCTTC,CASSNLWSGNHNEQFF
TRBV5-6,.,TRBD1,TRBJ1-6,TGTGCCAGCAGCTTCGGGACAGGGGGTAATTCACCCCTCCACTTT,CASSFGTGGNSPLHF
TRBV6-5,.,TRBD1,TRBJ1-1,TGTGCCAGCAGAGCGACAGGGACGAACACTGAAGCTTTCTTT,CASRATGTNTEAFF
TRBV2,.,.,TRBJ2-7,TGTGCCAGCAGTGGGGGGACGGACGGGGTCGAGCAGTACTTC,CASSGGTDGVEQYF
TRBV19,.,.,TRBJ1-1,TGTGCCAGTAGTATAGGTGGGAAGACTGAAGCTTTCTTT,CASSIGGKTEAFF
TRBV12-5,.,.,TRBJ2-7,TGTGCTAGTGGTTTTGACAGCTACGAGCAGTACTTC,CASGFDSYEQYF
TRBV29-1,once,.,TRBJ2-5,TGCAGCGTTCTACGGGGTCGAGAGACCCAGTACTTC,CSVLRGRETQYF
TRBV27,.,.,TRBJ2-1,TGTGCCAGCAGTTTCGACGACTACAATGAGCAGTTCTTC,CASSFDDYNEQFF
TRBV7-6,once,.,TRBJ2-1,TGTGCCAGCAGCTTAGAGGGCAGGGGCATCTACAATGAGCAGTTCTTC,CASSLEGRGIYNEQFF
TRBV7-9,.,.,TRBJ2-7,TGTGCCAGCAGCTCGATTAATCCGGGACCCAGGGGGGACTACGAGCAGTACTTC,CASSSINPGPRGDYEQYF
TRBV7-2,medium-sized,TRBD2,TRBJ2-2,TGTGCCAGCAGCTCGGGACTAGCGGGGGTCAGCGCGAACACCGGGGAGCTGTTTTTT,CASSSGLAGVSANTGELFF
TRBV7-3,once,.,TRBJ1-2,TGTGCCAGCAGCTTAGAGCCGGCCAACTATGGCTACACCTTC,CASSLEPANYGYTF